This T cell receptor beta chain appears in the sequencing data of a study of graft-versus-host responses after intestinal transplantation. Points from the study as a whole: Researchers found GvH clones in recipient marrow, and some showed up first in ileum or blood. Researchers found peak circulating GvH clone levels linked to early post-transplant HvG declines.

TCRdb's table, derived via immunoSEQ multiplex PCR, lists solely in-frame clones and lacks some. This table holds around 23,000 clones, about 93% found once. With 2 bases removed from V and 2 bases from J, the gap between germline ends came to 7 bases. The CDR3 is made up of 13 amino acids. Germline CDR1 is MDHEN and CDR2 is SYDVKM. A remark on this clone: Its specificity is not known.

This TCR was sampled from a human patient who received an intestinal transplant, so some T cells may come from the graft donor. The chain carries TRBV28 and TRBJ2-7; D is unresolved. Sequenced here: PBMCs, sampled approximately 32 days after intestinal transplant. The CDR3 region is CASSLNSAYEQYF. CDR3 DNA sequence: TGTGCCAGCAGTTTAAACAGTGCCTACGAGCAGTACTTC.